This T cell receptor beta chain was profiled in a study of metastatic and nonmetastatic thyroid tumors. Study background: Repertoire comparison spanned blood and tumor or nodule tissue of malignant and benign thyroid patients. Findings and caveats of the study: The reported finding was significantly higher TCR beta diversity in malignant thyroid tumors relative to benign nodules, in blood and tumor.

Through MiXCR, TCRdb re-clonotyped the PCR reads. Of around 34,000 clones in the sample, about 17% were seen once. Every patient underwent thyroid surgery untreated. This clone was found many times. The antigen remains unidentified. The specimen was blood. The receptor was isolated from a female donor with papillary thyroid cancer or a benign thyroid nodule (not recorded which). Some clones in this sample may be carry-over from other donors' samples.

CDR3 residues: CSARKEDRGYNEQFF. CDR3 nucleotide sequence: TGCAGTGCTAGAAAGGAGGACAGGGGCTACAATGAGCAGTTCTTC. The chain recombines TRBV20-1 with TRBJ2-1; 9 bases match TRBD1. This CDR3 is 15 amino acids long. Germline CDR1 reads DFQATT; CDR2 reads SNEGSKA (reference sequence). The trim removed 2 bases at V and 3 bases at J, leaving 5 bases unmatched.